The 9 T cell receptor beta chains below all came from one sample that was sequenced in a study of shared clonotypes between healthy human individuals. Clones were sequenced by immunoSEQ multiplex PCR, and TCRdb holds only the in-frame ones, with some missing. The sample lists around 2.1 million clones; around 95% were seen once. The sequenced sample consisted of naive CD4+ T cells sorted from blood. The subset was: CD45RA+ positively selected. The origin of the receptors is a man younger than 30 in good health.

The chain uses TRBV6-5 and TRBJ2-7, with 7 bases matching TRBD1. The germline V gene encodes CDR1 MNHEY and CDR2 SVGAGI. The CDR3 is made up of 13 amino acids. Losses at the gene ends were 6 bases for V and 3 bases for J; bases not matched to a gene: 5. The chain's CDR3 is CASRRPGGYEQYF. In DNA form, the CDR3 reads TGTGCCAGCAGGCGGCCAGGGGGCTACGAGCAGTACTTC.

The chain links TRBV7-2 to TRBJ2-2, with D tentatively TRBD1 (5 bases). The CDR3 contains 14 residues. With 5 bases removed from V and 5 bases from J, the gap between germline ends came to 12 bases. Per germline, CDR1 SGHTA and CDR2 FQGNSA. The CDR3 is CASSAYQGTGELFF. The DNA for the CDR3 is TGTGCCAGCAGCGCATATCAGGGAACCGGGGAGCTGTTTTTT. Combining the CDR3 with reference TRBV7-2 and TRBJ2-2 gives the whole variable domain GAGVSQSPSNKVTEKGKDVELRCDPISGHTALYWYRQSLGQGLEFLIYFQGNSAPDKSGLPSDRFSAERTGGSVSTLTIQRTQQEDSAVYLCASSAYQGTGELFFGEGSRLTVL.

The chain employs TRBV5-6 and TRBJ1-2, with D possibly being TRBD1 (6 bases). Germline loops: CDR1 SGHDT, CDR2 YYEEEE. V lost 1 base and J lost 8, with 24 bases in between. This CDR3 comprises 17 residues. CDR3 region: CASSLTEAGALSRGYTF. The CDR3 coding sequence is TGTGCCAGCAGCTTGACTGAGGCAGGGGCGTTAAGTAGGGGCTACACCTTC.

This clone was recorded only once. The chain joins TRBV9 to TRBJ2-3, with D hard to call. Germline assignment: CDR1 SGDLS and CDR2 YYNGEE. This CDR3 comprises 18 residues. The germline V and J ends were trimmed by 1 base and 0 bases, with 18 bases remaining between them. The CDR3 spells CASSVSPGPYTSTDTQYF. The CDR3 coding sequence is TGTGCCAGCAGCGTATCGCCGGGCCCTTATACTAGCACAGATACGCAGTATTTT. Full variable domain (missing parts from reference TRBV9 and TRBJ2-3): DSGVTQTPKHLITATGQRVTLRCSPRSGDLSVYWYQQSLDQGLQFLIQYYNGEERAKGNILERFSAQQFPDLHSELNLSSLELGDSALYFCASSVSPGPYTSTDTQYFGPGTRLTVL.

The rearrangement links TRBV2 to TRBJ1-2; D unresolved. The CDR3 loop spans 11 amino acids. CDR1 and CDR2 from the germline V gene are SNHLY and FYNNEI. With 1 base removed from V and 9 bases from J, the gap between germline ends came to 6 bases. The CDR3 spells CASSEGGSYTF. For the CDR3, the DNA is TGTGCCAGCAGTGAAGGGGGTAGCTACACCTTC.

V gene TRBV2 combines with J gene TRBJ2-1, with D maybe TRBD2 (5 bases). The CDR3 length is 11 residues. Germline lookup yields CDR1 SNHLY and CDR2 FYNNEI. The V and J ends lost 6 bases and 8 bases respectively, with 8 bases between them. The chain's CDR3 is CASRGVDEQFF. CDR3 DNA: TGTGCCAGCAGGGGAGTAGATGAGCAGTTCTTC.

The gene calls are TRBV21-1 and TRBJ1-1; TRBD1, the table's D call, was not compared with the DNA. TRBV21-1 is a pseudogene locus. The CDR3 loop spans 15 amino acids. The CDR3 region is CASPRWGQAITEAFF. The CDR3 DNA follows: TGTGCCAGCCCGCGCTGGGGCCAGGCGATCACTGAAGCTTTCTTT.

CDR3 nucleotide sequence: TGCGCCAGCGAGCCTCGTAGCGGGGCCTACGAGCAGTACTTC. Translated: CASEPRSGAYEQYF. The J gene is TRBJ2-7, the V gene TRBV4-3; 8 bases are shared with TRBD2. The CDR3 runs to 14 residues. Germline V lookup: CDR1 LGHNA, CDR2 YSLEER. The J segment lost 2 bases and the V segment lost 8 bases, leaving 8 bases of the junction unmatched.

This chain joins TRBV9 and TRBJ1-3; tentative D call: TRBD1 (5 bases). Germline lookup yields CDR1 SGDLS and CDR2 YYNGEE. The CDR3 runs to 16 residues. Trimming took 4 bases from V and 2 from J, leaving 16 bases between them. This CDR3 is CASSPLLPGTGNTIYF. CDR3 bases: TGTGCCAGCAGCCCTCTGCTCCCAGGGACTGGAAACACCATATATTTT.